The subject of this entry is one TCR beta chain. The CDR3 consists of 15 residues. In germline, CDR1 is MDHEN, CDR2 SYDVKM. The junction had 8 bases not matched to a gene; V was cut back by 6 bases and J by 3 bases. These data come from a study of blood T cell repertoires in COVID-19. Study-level background: Acute and convalescent COVID-19 specimens originated in the United States, Italy and Spain. Sample material is recorded as cDNA or gDNA derived from T cells, B-cell-depleted T cells, or PBMCs.

As handled by the study authors: Reference gene primer amplification in the assay estimated nucleated cell counts. Libraries were prepared by immunoSEQ multiplex PCR; TCRdb keeps only in-frame clonotypes and omits some of them. V and J calls and clone size are those listed in that table; D and trimming were worked out from the DNA. Here the sample spans 300,000 to 450,000 clones, roughly 86% being singletons. Patients at the Seattle site were enrolled during active infection and followed longitudinally. Sequenced: peripheral blood. The rearrangement uses TRBV28 and TRBJ1-5; 7 nucleotides agree with TRBD1. This receptor was taken from a woman aged 55 to 70 with COVID-19, enrolled during active disease. The CDR3 region is CASSRDSADNQPQHF. The DNA for the CDR3 is TGTGCCAGCAGCCGGGACAGCGCCGACAATCAGCCCCAGCATTTT.